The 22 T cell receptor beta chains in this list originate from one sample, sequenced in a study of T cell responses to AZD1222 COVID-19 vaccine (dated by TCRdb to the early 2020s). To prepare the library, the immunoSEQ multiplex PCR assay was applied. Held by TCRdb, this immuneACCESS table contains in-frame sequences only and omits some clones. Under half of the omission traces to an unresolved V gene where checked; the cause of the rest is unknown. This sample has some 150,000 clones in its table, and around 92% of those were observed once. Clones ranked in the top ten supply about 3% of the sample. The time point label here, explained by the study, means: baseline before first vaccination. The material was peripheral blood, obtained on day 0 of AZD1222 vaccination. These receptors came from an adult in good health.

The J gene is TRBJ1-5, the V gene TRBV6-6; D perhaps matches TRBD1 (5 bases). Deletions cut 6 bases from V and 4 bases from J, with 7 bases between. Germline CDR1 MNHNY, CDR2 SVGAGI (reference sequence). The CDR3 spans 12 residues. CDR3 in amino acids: CASRGENQPQHF. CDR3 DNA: TGTGCCAGCAGGGGGGAGAATCAGCCCCAGCATTTT.

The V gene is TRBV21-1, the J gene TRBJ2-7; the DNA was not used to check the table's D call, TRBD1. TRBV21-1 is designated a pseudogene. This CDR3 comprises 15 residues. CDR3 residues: CASSLRDRDAYEQYF. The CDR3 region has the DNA TGTGCCAGCAGCCTCCGGGACAGGGACGCCTACGAGCAGTACTTC.

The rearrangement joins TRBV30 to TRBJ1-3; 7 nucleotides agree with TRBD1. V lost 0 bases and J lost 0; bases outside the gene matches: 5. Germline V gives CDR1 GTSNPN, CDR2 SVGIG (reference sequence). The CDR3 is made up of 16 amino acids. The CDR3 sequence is CAWSVWTGPSGNTIYF. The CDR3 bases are TGTGCCTGGAGTGTCTGGACAGGCCCCTCTGGAAACACCATATATTTT.

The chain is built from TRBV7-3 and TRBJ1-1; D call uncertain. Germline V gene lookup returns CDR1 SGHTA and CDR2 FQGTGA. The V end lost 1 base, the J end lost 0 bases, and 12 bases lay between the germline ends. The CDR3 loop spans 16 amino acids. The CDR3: CASSLNPRPMNTEAFF. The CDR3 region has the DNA TGTGCCAGCAGCTTAAATCCAAGGCCTATGAACACTGAAGCTTTCTTT.

CDR3 residues: CASSLGPGSYEQYF. Here the CDR3 DNA reads TGTGCCAGCAGCCTCGGCCCGGGCTCCTACGAGCAGTACTTC. The genes are TRBV11-2 and TRBJ2-7; D remains ambiguous. V was shortened by 5 bases and J by 0 bases, with 11 bases between the two germline ends. The CDR3 is made up of 14 amino acids. The germline gives CDR1 SGHAT, CDR2 FQNNGV.

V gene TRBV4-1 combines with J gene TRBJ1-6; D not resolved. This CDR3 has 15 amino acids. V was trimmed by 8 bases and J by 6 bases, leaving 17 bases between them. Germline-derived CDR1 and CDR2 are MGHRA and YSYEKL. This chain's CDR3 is CASVSQVGVNSPLHF. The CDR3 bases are TGCGCCAGCGTTTCTCAGGTTGGGGTTAATTCACCCCTCCACTTT.

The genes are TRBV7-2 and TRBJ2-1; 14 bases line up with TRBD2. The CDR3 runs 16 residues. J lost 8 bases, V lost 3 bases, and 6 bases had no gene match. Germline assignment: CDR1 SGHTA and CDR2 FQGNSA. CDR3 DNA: TGTGCCAGCAGCTTTTACCGACTAGCGGGAGGGTATGAGCAGTTCTTC. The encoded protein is CASSFYRLAGGYEQFF. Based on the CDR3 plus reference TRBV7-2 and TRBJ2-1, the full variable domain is GAGVSQSPSNKVTEKGKDVELRCDPISGHTALYWYRQSLGQGLEFLIYFQGNSAPDKSGLPSDRFSAERTGGSVSTLTIQRTQQEDSAVYLCASSFYRLAGGYEQFFGPGTRLTVL.

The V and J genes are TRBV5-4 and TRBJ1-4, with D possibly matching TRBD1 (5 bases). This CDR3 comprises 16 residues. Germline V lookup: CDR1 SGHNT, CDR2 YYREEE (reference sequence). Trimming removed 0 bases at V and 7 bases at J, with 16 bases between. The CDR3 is CASSLGEGTRGEKLFF. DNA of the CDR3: TGTGCCAGCAGCTTGGGGGAGGGGACCCGTGGTGAAAAACTGTTTTTT.

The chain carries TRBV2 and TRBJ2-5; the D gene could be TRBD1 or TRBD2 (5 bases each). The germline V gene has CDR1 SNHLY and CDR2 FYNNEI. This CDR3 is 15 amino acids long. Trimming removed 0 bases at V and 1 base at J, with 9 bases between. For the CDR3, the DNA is TGTGCCAGCAGTGAAGCCCCGGGGCCCCAAGAGACCCAGTACTTC. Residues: CASSEAPGPQETQYF.

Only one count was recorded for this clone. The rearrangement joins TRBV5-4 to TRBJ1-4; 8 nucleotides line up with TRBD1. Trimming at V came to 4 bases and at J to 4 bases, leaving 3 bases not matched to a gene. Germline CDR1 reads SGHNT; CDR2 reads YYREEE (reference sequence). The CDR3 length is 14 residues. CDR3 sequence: CASSTGQVNEKLFF. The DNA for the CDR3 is TGTGCCAGCAGCACGGGACAGGTTAATGAAAAACTGTTTTTT. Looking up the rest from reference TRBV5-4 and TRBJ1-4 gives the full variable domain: ETGVTQSPTHLIKTRGQQVTLRCSSQSGHNTVSWYQQALGQGPQFIFQYYREEENGRGNFPPRFSGLQFPNYSSELNVNALELDDSALYLCASSTGQVNEKLFFGSGTQLSVL.

The CDR3 DNA is TGTGCCAGCAGCTTAGTACATCAGCCCCAGCATTTT. It specifies CASSLVHQPQHF. This chain joins TRBV7-2 and TRBJ1-5; D call uncertain. V was shortened by 1 base and J by 5 bases, with 3 bases between the two germline ends. The CDR3 runs to 12 residues. CDR1 is SGHTA, CDR2 FQGNSA, per germline. The entire variable domain, with the rest obtained from reference TRBV7-2 and TRBJ1-5, is as follows: GAGVSQSPSNKVTEKGKDVELRCDPISGHTALYWYRQSLGQGLEFLIYFQGNSAPDKSGLPSDRFSAERTGGSVSTLTIQRTQQEDSAVYLCASSLVHQPQHFGDGTRLSIL.

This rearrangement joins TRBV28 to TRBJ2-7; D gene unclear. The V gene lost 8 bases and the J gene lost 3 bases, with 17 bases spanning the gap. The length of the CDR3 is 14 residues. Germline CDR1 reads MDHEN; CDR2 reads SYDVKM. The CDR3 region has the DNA TGTGCCAGCGCCTCCCGGCTTACGGGCTACGAGCAGTACTTC. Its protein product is CASASRLTGYEQYF.

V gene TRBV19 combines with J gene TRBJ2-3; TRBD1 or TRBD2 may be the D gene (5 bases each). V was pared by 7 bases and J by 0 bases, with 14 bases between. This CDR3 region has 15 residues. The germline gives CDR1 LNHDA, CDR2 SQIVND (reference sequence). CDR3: CASKEEGTSTDTQYF. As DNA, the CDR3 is TGTGCCAGTAAGGAGGAAGGGACGAGCACAGATACGCAGTATTTT.

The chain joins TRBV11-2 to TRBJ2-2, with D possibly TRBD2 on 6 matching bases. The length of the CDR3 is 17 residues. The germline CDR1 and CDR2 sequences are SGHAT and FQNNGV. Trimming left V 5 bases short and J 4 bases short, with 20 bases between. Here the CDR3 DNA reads TGTGCCAGCAGCCATATTACGGGACTTACTATCACCGGGGAGCTGTTTTTT. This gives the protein CASSHITGLTITGELFF.

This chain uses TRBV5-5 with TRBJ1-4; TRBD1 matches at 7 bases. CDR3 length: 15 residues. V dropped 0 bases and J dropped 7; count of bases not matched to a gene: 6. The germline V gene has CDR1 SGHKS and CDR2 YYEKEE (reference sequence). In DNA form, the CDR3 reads TGTGCCAGCAGCTTGGTGGGGACAGCCATTGAAAAACTGTTTTTT. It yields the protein CASSLVGTAIEKLFF.

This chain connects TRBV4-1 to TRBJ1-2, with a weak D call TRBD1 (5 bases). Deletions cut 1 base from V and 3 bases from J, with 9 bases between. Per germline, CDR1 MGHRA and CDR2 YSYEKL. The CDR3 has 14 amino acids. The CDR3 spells CASSQAPRDYGYTF. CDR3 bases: TGCGCCAGCAGCCAAGCTCCCAGGGACTATGGCTACACCTTC.

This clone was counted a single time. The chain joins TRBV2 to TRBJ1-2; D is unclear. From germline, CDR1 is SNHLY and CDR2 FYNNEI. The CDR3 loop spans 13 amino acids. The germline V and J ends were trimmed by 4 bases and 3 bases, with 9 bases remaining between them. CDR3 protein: CASSVDSYYGYTF. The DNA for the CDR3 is TGTGCCAGCAGTGTTGATTCCTACTATGGCTACACCTTC.

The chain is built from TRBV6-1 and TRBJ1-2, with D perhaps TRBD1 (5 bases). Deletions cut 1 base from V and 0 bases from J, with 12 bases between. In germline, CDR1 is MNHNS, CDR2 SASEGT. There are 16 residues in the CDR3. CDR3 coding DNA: TGTGCCAGCAGTGAAGTGGACATGGGGACTAACTATGGCTACACCTTC. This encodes CASSEVDMGTNYGYTF.

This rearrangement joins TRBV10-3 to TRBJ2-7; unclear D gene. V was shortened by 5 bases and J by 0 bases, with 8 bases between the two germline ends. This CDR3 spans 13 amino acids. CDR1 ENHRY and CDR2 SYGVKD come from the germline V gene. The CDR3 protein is CAISKAGSYEQYF. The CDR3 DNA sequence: TGTGCCATCAGTAAGGCAGGCTCCTACGAGCAGTACTTC.

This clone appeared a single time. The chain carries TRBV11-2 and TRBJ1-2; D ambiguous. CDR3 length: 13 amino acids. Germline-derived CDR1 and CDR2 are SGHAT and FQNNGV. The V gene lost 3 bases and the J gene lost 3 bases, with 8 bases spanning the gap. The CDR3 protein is CASSFAQHYGYTF. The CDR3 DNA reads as TGTGCCAGCAGCTTTGCACAGCACTATGGCTACACCTTC.

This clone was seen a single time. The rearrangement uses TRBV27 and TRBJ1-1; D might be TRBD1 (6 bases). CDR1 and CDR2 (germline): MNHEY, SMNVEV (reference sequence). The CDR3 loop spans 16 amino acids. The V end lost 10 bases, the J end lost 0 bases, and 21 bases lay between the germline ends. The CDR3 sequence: CATSAQGDMMNTEAFF. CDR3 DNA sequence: TGTGCCACCTCCGCACAGGGAGATATGATGAACACTGAAGCTTTCTTT.

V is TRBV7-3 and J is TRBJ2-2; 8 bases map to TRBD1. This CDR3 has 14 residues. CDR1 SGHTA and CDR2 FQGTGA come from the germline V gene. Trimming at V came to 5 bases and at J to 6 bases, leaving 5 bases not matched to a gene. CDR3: CASSPRQGPGELFF. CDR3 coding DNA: TGTGCCAGCAGCCCCAGACAGGGGCCCGGGGAGCTGTTTTTT.